Each of the 26 T cell receptor beta chains below was sequenced from the same sample in a study of cytomegalovirus exposure and HLA in healthy donors. With 60 Vbeta and 13 Jbeta primers, the PCR was carried out. The repertoire was sequenced with immunoSEQ multiplex PCR; TCRdb's copy has only in-frame clones and lacks some. In all, the sample yields under 90,000 clones. The sequenced sample consisted of PBMCs. These receptors originate from a man aged 45-60 years in good health and CMV-seropositive.

The chain carries TRBV18 and TRBJ1-2; D is ambiguous. This CDR3 has 15 residues. Germline V gene data show CDR1 as KGHSH and CDR2 as LQKENI. Trimming took 3 bases from V and 1 from J, leaving 12 bases between them. In nucleotides, the CDR3 is TGTGCCAGCTCACCGGACGGGGAGAATAACTATGGCTACACCTTC. This codes for CASSPDGENNYGYTF.

The chain has TRBV19 and TRBJ1-6; D is uncertain. The CDR3 loop spans 14 amino acids. Germline-derived CDR1 and CDR2 are LNHDA and SQIVND (reference sequence). Deletions cut 11 bases from V and 0 bases from J, with 11 bases between. CDR3 amino acids: CALAGSSYNSPLHF. The CDR3 DNA reads as TGTGCCCTCGCGGGGAGCTCCTATAATTCACCCCTCCACTTT.

The chain joins TRBV5-1 to TRBJ2-3; D is perhaps TRBD2 (5 bases). Trimming pared 0 bases from V and 6 bases from J, leaving 14 bases between. The CDR3 length is 15 residues. Germline values: CDR1 SGHRS, CDR2 YFSETQ. The CDR3: CASSLAGKVMDTQYF. The CDR3 DNA is TGCGCCAGCAGCTTGGCCGGGAAGGTTATGGATACGCAGTATTTT.

V and J are TRBV7-3 and TRBJ1-2, with D perhaps matching TRBD1 (6 bases). The CDR3 is 13 amino acids. CDR1 SGHTA and CDR2 FQGTGA come from the germline V gene. Deletions cut 5 bases from V and 6 bases from J, with 13 bases between. The CDR3 reads CASSPQGDDGYTF. As DNA, the CDR3 is TGTGCCAGCAGCCCACAGGGCGACGATGGCTACACCTTC.

The genes are TRBV5-1 and TRBJ2-3; D is ambiguous. Germline V gene data show CDR1 as SGHRS and CDR2 as YFSETQ. Trimming removed 0 bases from V and 0 bases from J, with 5 bases in between. There are 14 residues in the CDR3. The CDR3 DNA sequence: TGCGCCAGCAGCTTGGACTACAGCACAGATACGCAGTATTTT. It specifies CASSLDYSTDTQYF.

This chain connects TRBV6-1 to TRBJ2-1, with D perhaps matching TRBD1 (6 bases). The germline V gene has CDR1 MNHNS and CDR2 SASEGT. This CDR3 region has 16 residues. Deletions cut 0 bases from V and 7 bases from J, with 16 bases between. The CDR3 sequence is CASSEALDSLGNEQFF. Written as DNA, the CDR3 is TGTGCCAGCAGTGAAGCTTTGGACAGTCTCGGAAATGAGCAGTTCTTC.

The rearrangement uses TRBV2 and TRBJ2-3, with 7 bases identical to TRBD1. Trimming at V came to 5 bases and at J to 0 bases, leaving 5 bases not matched to a gene. This CDR3 comprises 15 residues. Germline values: CDR1 SNHLY, CDR2 FYNNEI. The CDR3 DNA follows: TGTGCCAGCAGTTGGGACAGAACAAGCACAGATACGCAGTATTTT. Amino acid sequence: CASSWDRTSTDTQYF.

This clone is identified as medium-sized from frequency. The identical CDR3 is also encoded by other nucleotide sequences in the sample. The chain combines TRBV27 with TRBJ2-1; possible D gene TRBD1, 7 bases. The CDR3 extends over 15 amino acids. The V and J ends lost 2 bases and 2 bases respectively, with 10 bases between them. Germline loops: CDR1 MNHEY, CDR2 SMNVEV (reference sequence). The CDR3 region has the DNA TGTGCCAGCAGTTTAGCAGGGGGGACCTACAATGAGCAGTTCTTC. It translates to CASSLAGGTYNEQFF.

The rearrangement links TRBV30 to TRBJ2-1; the D is unclear. Trimming took 0 bases from V and 8 from J, leaving 11 bases between them. Looked up from germline, CDR1 is GTSNPN and CDR2 is SVGIG (reference sequence). The CDR3 sequence is 13 residues long. CDR3 amino acids: CAWSVQTNDEQFF. CDR3 bases: TGTGCCTGGAGTGTACAGACGAACGATGAGCAGTTCTTC.

This chain connects TRBV5-1 to TRBJ2-5, with 7 bases identical to TRBD1. Germline trimming cut 1 base from V and 1 base from J; bases unmatched to any gene: 7. This CDR3 contains 16 residues. Per germline, CDR1 SGHRS and CDR2 YFSETQ. CDR3 nucleotides: TGCGCCAGCAGCTTGTCTGGGGCAGGGGGCCAAGAGACCCAGTACTTC. Translating it yields CASSLSGAGGQETQYF.

The chain is built from TRBV4-1 and TRBJ1-4; D remains ambiguous. The V end was cut by 0 bases, the J end by 7 bases, with 12 bases between. The CDR3 totals 15 residues. Germline assignment: CDR1 MGHRA and CDR2 YSYEKL. The CDR3 reads CASSQDVLETEKLFF. The CDR3, as DNA: TGCGCCAGCAGCCAAGACGTACTGGAGACTGAAAAACTGTTTTTT.

The chain uses TRBV27 and TRBJ1-2; the D gene is possibly TRBD1 (5 bases). Trimming removed 2 bases at V and 7 bases at J, with 11 bases between. CDR1 is MNHEY and CDR2 is SMNVEV in the germline V gene (reference sequence). The length of the CDR3 is 13 residues. The CDR3 reads CASSLIGGTGYTF. DNA for the CDR3: TGTGCCAGCAGTTTAATCGGGGGGACTGGCTACACCTTC.

The V and J genes are TRBV5-1 and TRBJ2-1, with TRBD2 identical over 8 bases. Germline CDR1 and CDR2: SGHRS and YFSETQ. CDR3 length: 15 amino acids. Losses at the gene ends were 9 bases for V and 5 bases for J; bases not matched to a gene: 13. The DNA for the CDR3 is TGCGCCACATCTCCTAGCGGGTGGGATCACAATGAGCAGTTCTTC. It specifies CATSPSGWDHNEQFF.

The V call is TRBV5-4, the J call TRBJ1-2; D uncertain. The CDR3 totals 13 residues. V lost 0 bases and J 8 bases, leaving 11 bases between the germline ends. Per the germline V gene, CDR1 is SGHNT and CDR2 is YYREEE (reference sequence). The CDR3 bases are TGTGCCAGCAGCTTGGAGTGGCGGTCCGGCTACACCTTC. Translation gives CASSLEWRSGYTF.

CDR3 in DNA: TGTGCCCCCCGAGGTACGCAGTATTTT. It encodes CAPRGTQYF. The chain carries TRBV19 and TRBJ2-3; D gene uncertain. CDR3 length equals 9 residues. Germline-derived CDR1 and CDR2 are LNHDA and SQIVND (reference sequence). The ends were cut back, 11 bases at V and 8 bases at J, with 8 bases in the middle.

The chain combines TRBV28 with TRBJ1-2, with 9 nucleotides matching TRBD1. V was pared by 7 bases and J by 8 bases, with 8 bases of the junction left unmatched. The CDR3 has 13 amino acids. The germline gives CDR1 MDHEN, CDR2 SYDVKM. This CDR3 is CASKKTGGEGYTF. CDR3 in DNA: TGTGCCAGCAAGAAAACAGGGGGCGAAGGCTACACCTTC.

The chain carries TRBV27 and TRBJ1-1; 7 bases are a match to TRBD1. The ends lost 5 bases at V and 4 bases at J; junction bases unmatched: 10. The V gene's germline CDR1 is MNHEY and CDR2 SMNVEV (reference sequence). This CDR3 is built from 15 residues. The CDR3 protein is CASSPPGGGTTEAFF. In DNA form, the CDR3 reads TGTGCCAGCAGTCCTCCGGGAGGGGGCACCACTGAAGCTTTCTTT.

This chain connects TRBV6-1 to TRBJ1-3; D is possibly TRBD1 (5 bases). Per the germline V gene, CDR1 is MNHNS and CDR2 is SASEGT. The CDR3 consists of 19 residues. The V end was cut by 1 base, the J end by 0 bases, with 19 bases between. CDR3 amino acids: CASSEGRKGRLDSGNTIYF. In DNA, the CDR3 is TGTGCCAGCAGTGAAGGGAGAAAGGGGCGTCTCGACTCTGGAAACACCATATATTTT.

This rearrangement joins TRBV4-2 to TRBJ2-1; 8 nucleotides align to TRBD2. The germline CDR1 and CDR2 sequences are LGHNA and YNFKEQ. Trimming took 0 bases from V and 3 from J; bases not matched to a gene: 10. The CDR3 loop spans 18 amino acids. The CDR3 reads CASSQDLLSSGSYNEQFF. CDR3 DNA: TGTGCCAGCAGCCAAGATCTCCTTTCGAGCGGGAGCTACAATGAGCAGTTCTTC.

The chain couples TRBV5-1 to TRBJ2-3; maybe TRBD2 (5 bases). V shed 2 bases and J shed 11 bases, with 15 bases lying between them. The CDR3 spans 13 residues. Germline CDR1 is SGHRS and CDR2 is YFSETQ. CDR3 amino acids: CASSFPKSEGQYF. The DNA for the CDR3 is TGCGCCAGCAGCTTCCCTAAGTCTGAGGGGCAGTATTTT.

The rearrangement uses TRBV2 and TRBJ2-7, with 10 bases identical to TRBD2. With 6 bases clipped from V and 6 bases from J, the junction kept 14 bases outside the gene matches. This CDR3 region has 16 residues. Germline V lookup: CDR1 SNHLY, CDR2 FYNNEI. CDR3 in amino acids: CASRPSAGTSASEQYF. Here the CDR3 DNA reads TGTGCCAGCAGACCTAGTGCCGGGACTAGCGCAAGCGAGCAGTACTTC.

The chain couples TRBV7-3 to TRBJ1-1, with D uncertain. With 5 bases removed from V and 1 base from J, the gap between germline ends came to 8 bases. The CDR3 runs to 13 residues. The germline V gene has CDR1 SGHTA and CDR2 FQGTGA. Written as DNA, the CDR3 is TGTGCCAGCAGCGGAGACTGGAACACTGAAGCTTTCTTT. It codes for CASSGDWNTEAFF.

The chain carries TRBV5-1 and TRBJ1-2, with a possible D match to TRBD1 (6 bases). CDR1 is SGHRS and CDR2 is YFSETQ in the germline V gene. V was cut by 4 bases and J by 8 bases, with 18 bases left in between. The CDR3 runs 14 residues. The CDR3 nucleotides read TGCGCCAGCAGCCCTTGGGCCGAGGGGGACGGCTACACCTTC. It specifies CASSPWAEGDGYTF.

The chain employs TRBV5-5 and TRBJ1-2; D gene unclear. This CDR3 spans 14 amino acids. Trimming cost V 4 bases and J 0 bases, with 10 bases left between them. Per the germline V gene, CDR1 is SGHKS and CDR2 is YYEKEE (reference sequence). The CDR3 loop reads CASSPQYSNYGYTF. Here the CDR3 DNA reads TGTGCCAGCAGCCCGCAGTATTCTAACTATGGCTACACCTTC. Full variable domain (outside the CDR3, taken from reference TRBV5-5 and TRBJ1-2): DAGVTQSPTHLIKTRGQQVTLRCSPISGHKSVSWYQQVLGQGPQFIFQYYEKEERGRGNFPDRFSARQFPNYSSELNVNALLLGDSALYLCASSPQYSNYGYTFGSGTRLTVV.

This chain links TRBV2 with TRBJ2-7, with D possibly TRBD1 on 6 matching bases. Germline V gene lookup returns CDR1 SNHLY and CDR2 FYNNEI. The V end was cut by 5 bases, the J end by 3 bases, with 14 bases between. CDR3 length: 14 amino acids. CDR3 in DNA: TGTGCCAGCAGTCCGGACAGTGGGGGCTACGAGCAGTACGTC. Its translation is CASSPDSGGYEQYV.

The V call is TRBV6-1, the J call TRBJ1-1; TRBD1 agrees at 10 bases. This CDR3 is built from 14 residues. The ends lost 1 base at V and 10 bases at J; junction bases unmatched: 6. Germline assignment: CDR1 MNHNS and CDR2 SASEGT. The CDR3 reads CASSEGGTGARAFF. In DNA form, the CDR3 reads TGTGCCAGCAGTGAAGGGGGGACAGGGGCTAGAGCTTTCTTT.